Listed here are 27 T cell receptor beta chains from one sample, sequenced in a study of preoperative IRX-2 immunotherapy in early breast cancer (dated by TCRdb to the late 2010s). The treatment or condition label, read with the paper, signifies: preoperative locoregional IRX-2 cytokine immunotherapy. The library was made by the immunoSEQ multiplex PCR assay. As stored in TCRdb, this immuneACCESS dataset retains in-frame rearrangements with V and J assigned. A fraction of the clones does not appear; measured against another copy, unresolved V genes explain less than half of the discrepancy, and the remainder lacks a known reason. The sample profile shows about 98,000 clones; about nine tenths of them were found once. The top ten clonotypes cover approximately 2% of the sample. This specimen was tumor tissue, taken after IRX-2 immunotherapy. The receptors come from a human donor with breast cancer.

V is TRBV12-5 and J is TRBJ1-3; D is possibly TRBD1 (6 bases). The V and J ends lost 7 bases and 1 base respectively, with 11 bases between them. Germline-derived CDR1 and CDR2 are LGHNT and FRNRAP. The CDR3 is 14 amino acids. CDR3 loop: CASDLRGSGNTIYF. CDR3 sequence (DNA): TGTGCTAGTGACCTCAGGGGTTCTGGAAACACCATATATTTT. Complete variable domain (other parts from reference TRBV12-5 and TRBJ1-3): DARVTQTPRHKVTEMGQEVTMRCQPILGHNTVFWYRQTMMQGLELLAYFRNRAPLDDSGMPKDRFSAEMPDATLATLKIQPSEPRDSAVYFCASDLRGSGNTIYFGEGSWLTVV.

This chain joins TRBV6-7 and TRBJ2-7, with 7 bases that match TRBD1. TRBV6-7 is classed as an ORF, of uncertain function. J lost 4 bases, V lost 5 bases, and 14 bases had no gene match. The CDR3 is 16 amino acids. The CDR3 sequence is CASSEVSTGRGYEQYF. The CDR3 DNA sequence: TGTGCCAGCAGTGAAGTGTCGACAGGGAGAGGGTACGAGCAGTACTTC.

On this clone itself: Coverage ceases 1 residue before the CDR3 finishes, and the germline J gene fills in the end. The gene calls are TRBV10-3 and TRBJ1-1; D not resolved. The CDR3 runs to 12 residues. V lost 0 bases, J lost 1 base, and 0 bases lay in between. In germline, CDR1 is ENHRY, CDR2 SYGVKD. The sequenced CDR3 bases are TGTGCCATCAGTGAGTCGAACACTGAAGCTTTC. It codes for CAISESNTEAF. The entire CDR3 is CAISESNTEAFF.

About this clone: One end of the junction fails to match germline, which may point to a read error. V usage is TRBV18 and J usage is TRBJ1-1; D unresolved. Germline loops: CDR1 KGHSH, CDR2 LQKENI. This CDR3 spans 13 amino acids. CDR3 nucleotides: TGTGCCAGCTCACCATTGGGGAACTCTGAAGCTTTCTTT. Translating gives CASSPLGNSEAFF. Drawing the rest from reference TRBV18 and TRBJ1-1, the complete variable domain is NAGVMQNPRHLVRRRGQEARLRCSPMKGHSHVYWYRQLPEEGLKFMVYLQKENIIDESGMPKERFSAEFPKEGPSILRIQQVVRGDSAAYFCASSPLGNSEAFFGQGTRLTVV.

This clone appeared a few times. This sequence joins TRBV15 and TRBJ1-2, with D tentatively TRBD1 (6 bases). CDR1 and CDR2 (germline): LNHNV, YYDKDF (reference sequence). V was cut by 1 base and J by 5 bases, with 11 bases left in between. CDR3 length equals 14 residues. CDR3 in amino acids: CATSRVATGYGYTF. In nucleotides, the CDR3 is TGTGCCACCAGCAGAGTAGCGACAGGTTATGGCTACACCTTC. Together with reference TRBV15 and TRBJ1-2, the CDR3 gives the full variable domain: DAMVIQNPRYQVTQFGKPVTLSCSQTLNHNVMYWYQQKSSQAPKLLFHYYDKDFNNEADTPDNFQSRRPNTSFCFLDIRSPGLGDTAMYLCATSRVATGYGYTFGSGTRLTVV.

The chain uses TRBV7-6 and TRBJ2-1; TRBD2 matches at 8 bases. Trimming removed 4 bases from V and 9 bases from J; junction bases left unmatched: 17. Germline values: CDR1 SGHVS, CDR2 FNYEAQ. The CDR3 is 17 residues long. CDR3 loop: CASSYPAAGSGVSEQFF. CDR3 DNA sequence: TGTGCCAGCAGCTACCCCGCGGCGGGTAGCGGGGTCAGTGAGCAGTTCTTC.

V is TRBV19 and J is TRBJ1-5; 8 bases are a match to TRBD1. The CDR3 length is 17 residues. Germline V gene data show CDR1 as LNHDA and CDR2 as SQIVND (reference sequence). V lost 6 bases and J lost 4; bases outside the gene matches: 14. Here the CDR3 reads CASSNINQRQGNQPQHF. The CDR3 bases are TGTGCCAGTAGCAATATTAATCAACGACAGGGGAATCAGCCCCAGCATTTT.

V is TRBV1 and J is TRBJ2-4; the D call TRBD1 from the table was never checked on the DNA. TRBV1 is marked as a pseudogene. The CDR3 runs 17 residues. CDR3 nucleotide sequence: TGCGCCAGCAGCCAAGACCCGACAGGGTCAGCCAAAAACATTCAGTACTTC. Translated: CASSQDPTGSAKNIQYF.

The chain carries TRBV11-3 and TRBJ2-5; TRBD1 aligns across 12 bases. Germline loops: CDR1 SGHNT, CDR2 YENEEA. Trimming cost V 6 bases and J 5 bases; bases outside gene matches: 7. The CDR3 covers 15 residues. The CDR3 sequence is CASSLPGTGGETQYF. CDR3 in DNA: TGTGCCAGCAGTTTACCCGGGACAGGGGGCGAGACCCAGTACTTC. Full variable domain (missing parts from reference TRBV11-3 and TRBJ2-5): EAGVVQSPRYKIIEKKQPVAFWCNPISGHNTLYWYLQNLGQGPELLIRYENEEAVDDSQLPKDRFSAERLKGVDSTLKIQPAELGDSAVYLCASSLPGTGGETQYFGPGTRLLVL.

The gene calls are TRBV9 and TRBJ1-6; tentatively, D is TRBD1 (5 bases). This CDR3 has 17 residues. The V and J ends lost 2 bases and 6 bases respectively, with 18 bases between them. Germline-derived CDR1 and CDR2 are SGDLS and YYNGEE. The CDR3 DNA sequence: TGTGCCAGCAGCGTGAACCCGGGGACGGTCGGTAATTCACCCCTCCACTTT. This codes for CASSVNPGTVGNSPLHF.

The chain employs TRBV28 and TRBJ1-2; TRBD1 matches 8 bases. V gave up 5 bases and J gave up 7 bases; unmatched junction bases: 6. Germline V gene data show CDR1 as MDHEN and CDR2 as SYDVKM. CDR3 length: 13 residues. The CDR3 DNA reads TGTGCCAGCAGTGTAGACAGGGGCTTTGGCTACACCTTC. This codes for CASSVDRGFGYTF.

V usage is TRBV6-8 and J usage is TRBJ1-2; TRBD1 matches at 10 bases. Germline V lookup: CDR1 MNHGY, CDR2 SAAAGT. The CDR3 totals 15 residues. Losses at the gene ends were 5 bases for V and 7 bases for J; bases not matched to a gene: 10. CDR3 region: CASSNRQGARGGYTF. CDR3 coding DNA: TGTGCCAGCAGTAACCGACAGGGGGCTCGAGGTGGCTACACCTTC.

CDR3 sequence: CACGTGGYEQYF. CDR3 nucleotides: TGCGCCTGTGGGACAGGGGGCTACGAGCAGTACTTC. The chain combines TRBV10-2 with TRBJ2-7; TRBD1 matches at 11 bases. Trimming at V came to 11 bases and at J to 3 bases, leaving 3 bases not matched to a gene. Per germline, CDR1 WSHSY and CDR2 SAAADI. The CDR3 loop spans 12 amino acids.

The rearrangement joins TRBV29-1 to TRBJ1-5; TRBD1 is a possible D gene (6 bases). Germline loops: CDR1 SQVTM, CDR2 ANQGSEA. The germline V and J ends were trimmed by 4 bases and 2 bases, with 12 bases remaining between them. This CDR3 comprises 14 residues. In DNA, the CDR3 is TGCAGCGTTGGGGTACAGGGAGGCAATCAGCCCCAGCATTTT. Its protein is CSVGVQGGNQPQHF.

The chain carries TRBV28 and TRBJ2-2; no firm D call. Germline V lookup: CDR1 MDHEN, CDR2 SYDVKM. Trimming removed 8 bases from V and 0 bases from J, with 10 bases in between. CDR3 length equals 14 residues. Here the CDR3 reads CASGENSNTGELFF. CDR3 nucleotides: TGTGCCAGCGGGGAAAACTCGAACACCGGGGAGCTGTTTTTT.

This clone was recorded only once. The chain uses TRBV19 and TRBJ2-3; D remains unclear. Trimming shortened V by 2 bases and J by 5 bases, and 2 bases separated the two germline ends. Germline V CDR1 and CDR2: LNHDA, SQIVND (reference sequence). This CDR3 has 11 amino acids. The CDR3 region has the DNA TGTGCCAGTAGTATACGAGATACGCAGTATTTT. Protein: CASSIRDTQYF.

J is TRBJ2-5 and V is TRBV11-3, with TRBD1 matching over 12 bases. V lost 5 bases and J lost 3; bases outside the gene matches: 4. This CDR3 spans 15 amino acids. Germline-derived CDR1 and CDR2 are SGHNT and YENEEA. Here the CDR3 reads CASSRGTGGKETQYF. The CDR3 DNA follows: TGTGCCAGCAGCCGTGGGACAGGGGGCAAAGAGACCCAGTACTTC.

CDR3: CASSLARGEQFF. As DNA, the CDR3 is TGTGCCAGCAGTTTAGCGAGGGGTGAGCAGTTCTTC. The chain employs TRBV28 and TRBJ2-1; D may be TRBD1 or TRBD2 (5 bases each). With 2 bases removed from V and 9 bases from J, the gap between germline ends came to 8 bases. CDR1 is MDHEN, CDR2 SYDVKM, per germline. This CDR3 is built from 12 residues.

The chain recombines TRBV14 with TRBJ2-2; no firm D call. The CDR3 is 13 residues long. The V and J ends lost 4 bases and 4 bases respectively, with 7 bases between them. Germline lookup yields CDR1 SGHDN and CDR2 FVKESK. The CDR3: CASSPAGTGELFF. The DNA of the CDR3 is TGTGCCAGCAGCCCAGCCGGCACCGGGGAGCTGTTTTTT.

The rearrangement uses TRBV6-8 and TRBJ2-3; 7 bases align to TRBD2. Germline-derived CDR1 and CDR2 are MNHGY and SAAAGT. V dropped 7 bases and J dropped 0; count of bases not matched to a gene: 7. This CDR3 has 15 residues. The CDR3 nucleotides read TGTGCCAGCAATCGCTGGGGGGGAAGCACAGATACGCAGTATTTT. It codes for CASNRWGGSTDTQYF.

This sequence joins TRBV19 and TRBJ2-3; 9 bases line up with TRBD1. Germline loops: CDR1 LNHDA, CDR2 SQIVND (reference sequence). This CDR3 spans 17 amino acids. V trimming: 3 bases; J trimming: 3 bases; junction bases outside the gene matches: 10. CDR3 in amino acids: CASSIQQGARVTDTQYF. The CDR3 nucleotides read TGTGCCAGTAGTATTCAACAGGGGGCGAGGGTAACAGATACGCAGTATTTT.

The chain joins TRBV11-3 to TRBJ1-5; possibly TRBD1 for D (6 bases). The CDR3 totals 14 residues. CDR1 and CDR2 (germline): SGHNT, YENEEA. Trimming pared 2 bases from V and 4 bases from J, leaving 9 bases between. The CDR3 DNA sequence: TGTGCCAGCAGCTTAAGCCAGGGGAATCAGCCCCAGCATTTT. Translation gives CASSLSQGNQPQHF.

This clone was detected once. This chain connects TRBV29-1 to TRBJ1-4; D is undetermined. Germline lookup yields CDR1 SQVTM and CDR2 ANQGSEA. The ends were cut back, 7 bases at V and 5 bases at J, with 14 bases in the middle. CDR3 length equals 13 residues. CDR3 in DNA: TGCAGCGCCCTGGGTCGTGGCAATGAAAAACTGTTTTTT. Translation: CSALGRGNEKLFF.

The rearrangement uses TRBV7-5 and TRBJ1-6; the tabulated D call, TRBD1, remains unverified against the DNA. TRBV7-5 is reported as a pseudogene. The CDR3 contains 15 residues. CDR3 sequence reads: CASSSKQGGPGTLHF. The CDR3 DNA reads as TGTGCCAGCAGCTCAAAACAGGGGGGCCCCGGGACCCTCCACTTT.

This clone was seen a handful of times. V usage is TRBV18 and J usage is TRBJ2-7, with TRBD2 matching over 7 bases. V shed 4 bases, J shed 6 bases, and the junction held 12 bases outside the gene matches. Germline V gene data show CDR1 as KGHSH and CDR2 as LQKENI. The CDR3 loop spans 15 amino acids. CDR3 nucleotide sequence: TGTGCCAGCTCACAAGGGACTACAGCGTTCGCCGAGCAGTACTTC. Translating it yields CASSQGTTAFAEQYF.

This sequence joins TRBV28 and TRBJ1-1; 9 nucleotides match TRBD1. Germline V gene sequence: CDR1 MDHEN, CDR2 SYDVKM. Trimming removed 4 bases from V and 11 bases from J; junction bases left unmatched: 5. This CDR3 has 12 amino acids. The CDR3 spells CASSWTGDKAFF. In nucleotides, the CDR3 is TGTGCCAGCAGTTGGACAGGGGATAAGGCTTTCTTT.

The V and J genes are TRBV19 and TRBJ1-2, with TRBD1 identical over 11 bases. After removal of 5 bases from V and 0 bases from J, the junction contained 2 bases not matched to a gene. This CDR3 region has 15 residues. Germline CDR1 reads LNHDA; CDR2 reads SQIVND (reference sequence). The DNA for the CDR3 is TGTGCCAGTAGTGGACAGGGGGCCTCTAACTATGGCTACACCTTC. The encoded protein is CASSGQGASNYGYTF.